The sequence of this T cell receptor (beta chain) was determined in a study of cytomegalovirus exposure and HLA in healthy donors. Produced via immunoSEQ multiplex PCR; TCRdb's table is partial and in-frame only. Of about 160,000 clones listed, about 86% are singletons. The ends were cut back, 7 bases at V and 1 base at J, with 8 bases in the middle. This CDR3 comprises 13 residues. In germline, CDR1 is WSHSY, CDR2 SAAADI. General study results and limits: 150 to 200 TCR beta chains were listed as cytomegalovirus-associated. Specificity of a few CMV-associated chains for CMV antigens was verified in vitro.

Remarks on this clone: What it binds is not known.

This TCR came from a woman aged 18-30 years in good health and CMV-seronegative. Sequenced material: PBMCs. V gene TRBV10-2 combines with J gene TRBJ2-1, with a possible D match to TRBD1 (5 bases). In DNA, the CDR3 is TGCGCCAGCAATCCAGGGTCCTACAATGAGCAGTTCTTC. Translated: CASNPGSYNEQFF.